The 19 T cell receptor beta chains presented below share a single source sample, sequenced in a study of tumor-infiltrating lymphocytes in primary liver carcinoma. Co-extracting RNA and DNA was done with roughly 18-32 mg of unsorted bulk tissue as input. Starting from approximately 470 ng of total RNA, TCR beta cDNA was produced with a primer in the constant region. Slightly modified ARM-PCR served as the procedure for the TCR beta libraries. These libraries came from three rounds of nested multiplex PCR. TRBV1-TRBV30 forward primers paired with a C-beta reverse primer were used in the first two PCR rounds, which ran approximately 10 cycles each. Each CDR3 protein gets one entry after TCRdb re-called the multiplex PCR reads with MiXCR. The repertoire has about 120,000 distinct CDR3 sequences, around 70% of them found once; the top ten carry 8.1%. The sequencing sample was made of tumor-adjacent normal liver tissue. The source is a woman aged 55-69 years with primary liver carcinoma and hepatitis B virus infection.

As to this clonotype: A junction boundary mismatches the germline segment, possibly from a read error. The V gene is TRBV5-6, the J gene TRBJ1-1; D is uncertain. The CDR3 has 12 residues. Germline V gene data show CDR1 as SGHDT and CDR2 as YYEEEE. The CDR3 here is CASSRGSPEPFF. The CDR3 coding sequence is TGTGCCAGCAGCCGTGGGTCCCCTGAACCTTTCTTT.

Regarding this clonotype: A read error may produce the germline difference seen at one junction end. This chain uses TRBV11-1 with TRBJ2-7, with 9 bases matching TRBD1. There are 17 residues in the CDR3. Looked up from germline, CDR1 is SGHAT and CDR2 is FQDESV (reference sequence). CDR3: CASSTAPPTGGFYGQYF. CDR3 in DNA: TGTGCCAGCAGCACAGCACCTCCGACAGGGGGTTTCTACGGGCAGTACTTC.

Notes on this clonotype: A much larger clonotype is one base distant, so this may be a read error. The rearrangement links TRBV28 to TRBJ1-2, with D tentatively TRBD1 (5 bases). In germline, CDR1 is MDHEN, CDR2 SYDVKM. The CDR3 totals 11 residues. The CDR3 nucleotides read TGTGCCAGCAGTACCAGGAGGGGCTGCACCTTC. Translated: CASSTRRGCTF.

The chain uses TRBV12-3 or TRBV12-4 and TRBJ1-1; D ambiguous. This CDR3 is 13 amino acids long. V lost 8 bases to trimming and J lost 6 bases, with 16 bases between them. The CDR3 region is CASHRIRSAEAFF. The DNA for the CDR3 is TGTGCCAGCCATCGGATTAGGAGCGCTGAAGCTTTCTTT.

This chain uses TRBV11-2 with TRBJ2-7; D is ambiguous. Per germline, CDR1 SGHAT and CDR2 FQNNGV. Trimming stripped 0 bases from V and 3 bases from J, with 9 bases between. This CDR3 contains 14 residues. CDR3 coding DNA: TGTGCCAGCAGCTTAGAGGATTGCGGCTACGAGCAGTACTTC. Amino acids: CASSLEDCGYEQYF.

This clonotype was seen once. The CDR3 does not close with the conserved phenylalanine or tryptophan, likely indicating a read error. The chain couples TRBV12-3 or TRBV12-4 to TRBJ2-3; D not resolved. The CDR3 is 14 amino acids. Trimming left V 4 bases short and J 4 bases short, with 12 bases between. DNA of the CDR3: TGTGCCAGCAGTTCGGAATCTAATTCAGATACGCAGTATTTA. This codes for CASSSESNSDTQYL.

CDR3 sequence: CASGHDRGFAQYF. The CDR3 nucleotides read TGTGCCAGCGGTCACGACAGGGGTTTCGCCCAGTACTTC. The chain carries TRBV6-5 and TRBJ2-5; 8 bases align to TRBD1. Germline V gene lookup returns CDR1 MNHEY and CDR2 SVGAGI. This CDR3 region has 13 residues. The ends lost 8 bases at V and 9 bases at J; junction bases unmatched: 11.

This clonotype was observed a few times. The rearrangement links TRBV5-1 to TRBJ2-7; 9 positions match TRBD1. This CDR3 is built from 12 residues. V lost 3 bases to trimming and J lost 10 bases; unmatched junction nucleotides: 5. The germline V gene encodes CDR1 SGHRS and CDR2 YFSETQ. The CDR3 DNA reads as TGCGCCAGCAGCTCGGACAGGGGAAAACAGTACTTC. Amino acid sequence: CASSSDRGKQYF.

This clonotype was observed a single time. The rearrangement joins TRBV6-6 to TRBJ2-7; possible D gene TRBD2, 6 bases. The germline gives CDR1 MNHNY, CDR2 SVGAGI (reference sequence). The V gene lost 7 bases and the J gene lost 2 bases, with 18 bases spanning the gap. The length of the CDR3 is 15 residues. The CDR3 DNA sequence: TGTGCCAGCACCTGCGGGGCCAGGAACCCCTACGAGCAGTACTTC. It specifies CASTCGARNPYEQYF.

Details on this clonotype: A much larger clone differs by one base, so this may be a read error. This chain joins TRBV7-9 and TRBJ1-6; maybe TRBD1 (6 bases). Germline loops: CDR1 SEHNR, CDR2 FQNEAQ (reference sequence). This CDR3 has 15 residues. The DNA of the CDR3 is TGTGCCAGCATCTTATCGGCAGGGGATAATTCACCCCTCCACTTT. Translating gives CASILSAGDNSPLHF.

Note on this clonotype: This likely comes from a read error, as the CDR3 has no conserved phenylalanine or tryptophan at its end. The chain uses TRBV6-5 and TRBJ1-2; 7 nucleotides align to TRBD1. Germline V gene data show CDR1 as MNHEY and CDR2 as SVGAGI. CDR3 length: 12 residues. CDR3 residues: CASRQGSHGYTS. CDR3 in DNA: TGTGCCAGCAGACAGGGGAGCCATGGTTACACCTCC.

The chain joins TRBV29-1 to TRBJ2-1; 7 nucleotides align to TRBD2. After removal of 0 bases from V and 9 bases from J, the junction contained 8 bases not matched to a gene. Per germline, CDR1 SQVTM and CDR2 ANQGSEA. This CDR3 is built from 14 residues. CDR3 in amino acids: CSVEDRGRGSEQFF. The CDR3 coding sequence is TGCAGCGTTGAAGACAGAGGGAGGGGCTCTGAGCAGTTCTTC.

In regard to this clonotype: One end of the junction does not line up with germline, which may come from a read error. This sequence joins TRBV11-2 and TRBJ1-4; D is ambiguous. There are 19 residues in the CDR3. Looked up from germline, CDR1 is SGHAT and CDR2 is FQNNGV. The CDR3 protein is CASSLDPAERNPSNEKLLF. As DNA, the CDR3 is TGTGCCAGCAGCTTAGATCCCGCAGAGAGGAATCCGTCTAATGAAAAACTGTTATTT.

Points on this clonotype: A clone one base away is much larger, so this may be a read error. This chain links TRBV30 with TRBJ2-7, with a tentative D call TRBD1 (7 bases). Germline V gene data show CDR1 as GTSNPN and CDR2 as SVGIG (reference sequence). This CDR3 has 13 amino acids. The CDR3 protein is CTWRGQTSYEQYF. The CDR3 DNA reads as TGTACCTGGAGGGGGCAAACATCATACGAGCAGTACTTC.

On this clonotype itself: A junction end diverges from the germline sequence, so it may reflect a read error. The rearrangement links TRBV29-1 to TRBJ2-1; D may correspond to TRBD1 or TRBD2 (5 bases each). The CDR3 runs to 16 residues. CDR1 and CDR2 from the germline V gene are SQVTM and ANQGSEA. The CDR3 DNA is TGCAGCGTCGAAGATCGGGGCTCCCGAACCTACAATGAGCAGTTCTTC. The encoded protein is CSVEDRGSRTYNEQFF.

In the case of this clonotype: One end of the junction fails to match germline, which may point to a read error. The chain uses TRBV29-1 and TRBJ2-1; tentatively, D is TRBD2 (6 bases). This CDR3 has 16 amino acids. Germline V gene lookup returns CDR1 SQVTM and CDR2 ANQGSEA. For the CDR3, the DNA is TGCAACGTTGCAGACTCCGCTAGCGAACTATACAATGAGCAGTTCTTC. It codes for CNVADSASELYNEQFF.

For this clonotype: Because the CDR3 is missing its conserved closing phenylalanine or tryptophan, this is likely a read error. Because the CDR3's place on the DNA is in doubt, the DNA is left out and the CDR3 is given as listed by TCRdb. The chain has TRBV11-2 and TRBJ2-1; the listed D gene, TRBD2, was not tested against the DNA. The length of the CDR3 is 13 amino acids, counting both ends. Germline V CDR1 and CDR2: SGHAT, FQNNGV. The chain's CDR3 is CANSWTSGAEQFV.

For this clonotype: A junction end diverges from the germline sequence, so it may reflect a read error. The chain is built from TRBV11-2 and TRBJ2-1; tentatively, D is TRBD1 or TRBD2 (5 bases each). There are 14 residues in the CDR3. Germline CDR1 is SGHAT and CDR2 is FQNNGV. CDR3 sequence: CANSLDPGLMGQFF. The CDR3 DNA reads as TGTGCCAACAGCTTAGATCCGGGGCTAATGGGACAGTTCTTC. The full variable domain, rest sourced from reference TRBV11-2 and TRBJ2-1, is EAGVAQSPRYKIIEKRQSVAFWCNPISGHATLYWYQQILGQGPKLLIQFQNNGVVDDSQLPKDRFSAERLKGVDSTLKIQPAKLEDSAVYLCANSLDPGLMGQFFGPGTRLTVL.

The V and J genes are TRBV4-1 and TRBJ2-7, with 9 bases fitting TRBD2. The CDR3 runs to 18 residues. Germline CDR1 reads MGHRA; CDR2 reads YSYEKL. J was trimmed by 6 bases and V by 0 bases; bases with no gene match: 15. CDR3 sequence: CASSQDPTLIAGDCEQYF. In DNA form, the CDR3 reads TGCGCCAGCAGCCAAGATCCCACCCTCATAGCGGGAGACTGCGAGCAGTACTTC.